The rows below give T cell receptor beta chains drawn from one sample of a study of T cell changes during pregnancy in multiple sclerosis. Clones were read by immunoSEQ multiplex PCR, and TCRdb kept only the in-frame ones, dropping some. The sample lists under 130,000 clones, roughly 92% occurring once. The material was peripheral blood, obtained after pregnancy. These receptors were taken from a female donor with multiple sclerosis, enrolled in a pregnancy study. Each CDR3 is given with its conserved first and last residue. The D gene is left open where the match is weak. Some rows have no size entry. The others give once, few or many, or a class for an expanded clone.

abundance: -
v_gene: TRBV4-3
j_gene: TRBJ2-3
d_gene: -
CDR3nt: TGCGCCAGCAGCCAATCGGCTAGGCTAACAGATACGCAGTATTTT
CDR3aa: CASSQSARLTDTQYF

abundance: -
v_gene: TRBV4-1
j_gene: TRBJ2-7
d_gene: -
CDR3nt: TGCGCCAGCAGCCAAGCCCCTCAGGGGCGACTCGACGAGCAGTACTTC
CDR3aa: CASSQAPQGRLDEQYF

abundance: -
v_gene: TRBV5-1
j_gene: TRBJ2-7
d_gene: TRBD1
CDR3nt: TGCGCCAGCAGCTTACAGGGGGCAACGGCCTACGAGCAGTACTTC
CDR3aa: CASSLQGATAYEQYF

abundance: -
v_gene: TRBV7-9
j_gene: TRBJ1-1
d_gene: TRBD1
CDR3nt: TGTGCCAGCAGCACCGGACAGGGGGACTTCAGGACTGAAGCTTTCTTT
CDR3aa: CASSTGQGDFRTEAFF

abundance: -
v_gene: TRBV7-6
j_gene: TRBJ1-5
d_gene: -
CDR3nt: TGTGCCAGCAGCCCCGCCGTGGGGGAGGGACAGCCCCAGCATTTT
CDR3aa: CASSPAVGEGQPQHF

abundance: -
v_gene: TRBV7-8
j_gene: TRBJ2-1
d_gene: -
CDR3nt: TGTGCCAGCAGCTTAGGGCGGGGACGGCTATACAATGAGCAGTTCTTC
CDR3aa: CASSLGRGRLYNEQFF

abundance: once
v_gene: TRBV19
j_gene: TRBJ1-4
d_gene: -
CDR3nt: TGTGCCACCAGTCGGGGGGGAGAAAAACTGTTTTTT
CDR3aa: CATSRGGEKLFF

abundance: -
v_gene: TRBV11-2
j_gene: TRBJ2-1
d_gene: TRBD2
CDR3nt: TGTGCCAGCAGCCAAGAGACTAGCGGACAGTTCTTC
CDR3aa: CASSQETSGQFF

abundance: -
v_gene: TRBV29-1
j_gene: TRBJ2-7
d_gene: -
CDR3nt: TGCAGCGTTGTGGACGGGGAGCAGACCTACGAGCAGTACTTC
CDR3aa: CSVVDGEQTYEQYF

abundance: -
v_gene: TRBV30
j_gene: TRBJ2-1
d_gene: -
CDR3nt: TGTGCCTGGACTCCTTCCTACAATGAGCAGTTCTTC
CDR3aa: CAWTPSYNEQFF

abundance: -
v_gene: TRBV5-4
j_gene: TRBJ2-3
d_gene: TRBD2
CDR3nt: TGTGCCAGCAGCTTACTAGCGGGGGGGCTCACAGATACGCAGTATTTT
CDR3aa: CASSLLAGGLTDTQYF

abundance: once
v_gene: TRBV19
j_gene: TRBJ2-5
d_gene: TRBD2
CDR3nt: TGTGCCAGTAGTATCAATGGACTAGCGGGAGGGCAAGAGACCCAGTACTTC
CDR3aa: CASSINGLAGGQETQYF

abundance: -
v_gene: TRBV2
j_gene: TRBJ2-5
d_gene: TRBD2
CDR3nt: TGTGCCAGCAGCGTAGCGGGGGTAATTCAAGAGACCCAGTACTTC
CDR3aa: CASSVAGVIQETQYF

abundance: -
v_gene: TRBV7-3
j_gene: TRBJ2-7
d_gene: -
CDR3nt: TGTGCCAGCAGCTCCCACGGAGGCGAGCAGTACTTC
CDR3aa: CASSSHGGEQYF

abundance: -
v_gene: TRBV19
j_gene: TRBJ2-1
d_gene: TRBD1
CDR3nt: TGTGCCAGTAGTACTCGGGACAGGGGGACTTTCAGCTCCTACAATGAGCAGTTCTTC
CDR3aa: CASSTRDRGTFSSYNEQFF

abundance: -
v_gene: TRBV5-6
j_gene: TRBJ1-2
d_gene: -
CDR3nt: TGTGCCAGCCGGGGGGACAACTATGGCTACACCTTC
CDR3aa: CASRGDNYGYTF